These 10 T cell receptor beta chains were all obtained from the same sample, sequenced in a study of metastatic and nonmetastatic thyroid tumors. Nobody among the patients had been given any treatment before thyroid surgery. Via MiXCR, TCRdb re-called the PCR reads. The sample contains some 33,000 clones, around 7% of which appear only once. Sequenced input: blood. The receptors stem from a female donor with papillary thyroid cancer or a benign thyroid nodule (not recorded which). Some clones in this sample may be carry-over from other donors' samples.

Within the sample, this clone is medium-sized. The gene calls are TRBV6-1 and TRBJ1-6; D gene unclear. V was trimmed by 6 bases and J by 8 bases, leaving 17 bases between them. Germline V lookup: CDR1 MNHNS, CDR2 SASEGT. There are 15 residues in the CDR3. The CDR3 sequence: CASSLDGSPYSPLHF. The DNA of the CDR3 is TGTGCCAGCAGCCTGGACGGCTCCCCTTATTCACCCCTCCACTTT.

This clone was counted at least ten times. This sequence joins TRBV3-1 and TRBJ2-7, with D maybe TRBD1 (6 bases). Trimming stripped 4 bases from V and 3 bases from J, with 13 bases between. Germline-derived CDR1 and CDR2 are LGHDT and YNNKEL (reference sequence). This CDR3 is built from 14 residues. The CDR3 DNA is TGTGCCAGCAGCCTCCGGGACAACCACTACGAGCAGTACTTC. Its translation is CASSLRDNHYEQYF.

The chain combines TRBV11-1 with TRBJ1-2; TRBD1 matches at 7 bases. The CDR3 has 15 amino acids. Germline CDR1 and CDR2: SGHAT and FQDESV (reference sequence). After removal of 4 bases from V and 5 bases from J, the junction contained 10 bases not matched to a gene. This CDR3 reads CASSYQPGGAYGYTF. The CDR3, as DNA: TGTGCCAGCAGCTACCAACCAGGGGGAGCTTATGGCTACACCTTC.

In this sample, this clone turned up many times. V gene TRBV11-2 combines with J gene TRBJ1-6; no definite D call. The ends were cut back, 0 bases at V and 0 bases at J, with 9 bases in the middle. Germline CDR1 SGHAT, CDR2 FQNNGV. This CDR3 comprises 17 residues. The CDR3 nucleotides read TGTGCCAGCAGCTTAGATGTCGTCACCTCCTATAATTCACCCCTCCACTTT. It is translated as CASSLDVVTSYNSPLHF.

In its sample, this clone is medium-sized. The chain has TRBV19 and TRBJ2-6; D could derive from TRBD1 or TRBD2 (5 bases each). CDR3 length equals 15 residues. Trimming removed 9 bases at V and 0 bases at J, with 12 bases between. From germline, CDR1 is LNHDA and CDR2 SQIVND (reference sequence). As DNA, the CDR3 is TGTGCCAGCATCGGGGCAAACTCTGGGGCCAACGTCCTGACTTTC. Translation: CASIGANSGANVLTF.

This clone was counted only a few times. CDR3 coding DNA: TGTGCCAGCAGTTATGGGGACACCGGGGAGCTGTTTTTT. Translating it yields CASSYGDTGELFF. The rearrangement joins TRBV6-2 or TRBV6-3 to TRBJ2-2; D is undetermined. Germline values: CDR1 MNHEY, CDR2 SVGEGT. Trimming shortened V by 3 bases and J by 3 bases, and 5 bases separated the two germline ends. The CDR3 contains 13 residues.

This clone has a count of ten or more. The rearrangement links TRBV6-1 to TRBJ2-3, with 11 bases lining up with TRBD2. This CDR3 has 14 residues. From germline, CDR1 is MNHNS and CDR2 SASEGT. J was trimmed by 11 bases and V by 8 bases; bases with no gene match: 12. CDR3 residues: CASVAGGPMEKQYF. Written as DNA, the CDR3 is TGTGCCAGCGTAGCGGGAGGGCCAATGGAAAAGCAGTATTTT.

There are many counts of this clone. A much more abundant neighbour one base away suggests this may be a read error. The V gene is TRBV11-2, the J gene TRBJ1-6; D perhaps matches TRBD1 (5 bases). Deletions cut 6 bases from V and 7 bases from J, with 16 bases between. This CDR3 has 15 amino acids. Germline V gives CDR1 SGHAT, CDR2 FQNNGV. The CDR3 here is CASRMKGTGNSPLHF. In nucleotides, the CDR3 is TGTGCCAGCAGAATGAAAGGGACTGGAAATTCACCCCTCCACTTT.

This clone was recorded at least ten times. J is TRBJ1-3 and V is TRBV7-2, with D possibly matching TRBD1 (5 bases). Germline V gene lookup returns CDR1 SGHTA and CDR2 FQGNSA. Trimming left V 1 base short and J 6 bases short, with 10 bases between. This CDR3 contains 14 residues. The CDR3 protein is CASSLGPGTNTIYF. The CDR3 DNA follows: TGTGCCAGCAGCTTAGGGCCAGGGACAAACACCATATATTTT. The full variable domain, its missing parts supplied by reference TRBV7-2 and TRBJ1-3, is GAGVSQSPSNKVTEKGKDVELRCDPISGHTALYWYRQSLGQGLEFLIYFQGNSAPDKSGLPSDRFSAERTGGSVSTLTIQRTQQEDSAVYLCASSLGPGTNTIYFGEGSWLTVV.

This clone was detected ten times or more. The V and J genes are TRBV15 and TRBJ2-7, with a tentative D call TRBD2 (6 bases). With 0 bases removed from V and 6 bases from J, the gap between germline ends came to 18 bases. CDR1 is LNHNV, CDR2 YYDKDF, per germline (reference sequence). This CDR3 has 16 residues. As DNA, the CDR3 is TGTGCCACCAGCAGAGATCTTGGCGGGACGTCGAGCGAGCAGTACTTC. As protein: CATSRDLGGTSSEQYF.